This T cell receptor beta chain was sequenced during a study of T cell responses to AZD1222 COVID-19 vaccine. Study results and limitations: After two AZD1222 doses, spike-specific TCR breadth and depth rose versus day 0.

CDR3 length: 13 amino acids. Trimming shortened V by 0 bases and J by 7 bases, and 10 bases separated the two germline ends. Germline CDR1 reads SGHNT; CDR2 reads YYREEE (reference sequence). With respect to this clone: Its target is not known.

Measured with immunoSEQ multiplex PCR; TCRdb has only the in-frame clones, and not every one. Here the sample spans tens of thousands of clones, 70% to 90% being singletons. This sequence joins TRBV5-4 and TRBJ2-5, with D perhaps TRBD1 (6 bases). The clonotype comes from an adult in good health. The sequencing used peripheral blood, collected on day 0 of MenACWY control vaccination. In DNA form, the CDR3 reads TGTGCCAGCAGCTTGGAGGGGGTGGGGACCCAGTACTTC. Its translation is CASSLEGVGTQYF.